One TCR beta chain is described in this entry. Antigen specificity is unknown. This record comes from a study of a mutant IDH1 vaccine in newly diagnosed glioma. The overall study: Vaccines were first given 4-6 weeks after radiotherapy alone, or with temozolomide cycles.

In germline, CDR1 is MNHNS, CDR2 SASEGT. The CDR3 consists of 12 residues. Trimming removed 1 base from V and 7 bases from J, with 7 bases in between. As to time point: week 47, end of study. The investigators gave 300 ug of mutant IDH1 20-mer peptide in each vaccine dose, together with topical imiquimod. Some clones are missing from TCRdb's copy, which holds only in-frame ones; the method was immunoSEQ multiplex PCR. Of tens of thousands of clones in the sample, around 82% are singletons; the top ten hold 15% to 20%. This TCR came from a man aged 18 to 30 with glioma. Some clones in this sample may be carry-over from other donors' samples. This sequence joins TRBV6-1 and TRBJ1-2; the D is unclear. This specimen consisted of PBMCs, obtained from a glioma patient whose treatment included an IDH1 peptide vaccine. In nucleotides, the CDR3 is TGTGCCAGCAGTGAAGTTGTAGGTGGCTACACCTTC. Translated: CASSEVVGGYTF.